This T cell receptor beta chain was captured in a study of blood T cell repertoires in COVID-19. The germline gives CDR1 SGHDT, CDR2 YYEEEE. CDR3 size: 18 residues. The V and J ends lost 5 bases and 2 bases, in that order; junction bases with no gene match: 15. Source study methods: Counts of nucleated cells, estimated from reference gene primer amplification, were obtained. TCRdb's table, derived via immunoSEQ multiplex PCR, lists solely in-frame clones and lacks some. V and J calls and clone size are given by that table; D and trimming were obtained from the DNA. The profile shows approximately 230,000 clones, about 88% of them singletons. This clone was counted a single time.

Sequences were obtained from peripheral blood. The receptor was derived from a woman in her thirties or forties who had recovered from COVID-19. The chain is built from TRBV5-6 and TRBJ2-1, with 8 nucleotides matching TRBD2. Here the CDR3 DNA reads TGTGCCAGCAGTACTAAACTTTCCGGGACTAGAGCCTACAATGAGCAGTTCTTC. It yields the protein CASSTKLSGTRAYNEQFF. Full variable domain (remainder filled in from reference TRBV5-6 and TRBJ2-1): DAGVTQSPTHLIKTRGQQVTLRCSPKSGHDTVSWYQQALGQGPQFIFQYYEEEERQRGNFPDRFSGHQFPNYSSELNVNALLLGDSALYLCASSTKLSGTRAYNEQFFGPGTRLTVL.